These 23 T cell receptor beta chains were sequenced from one sample in a study of CD8+CD57+ T cells in acquired aplastic anemia. CDR3 and TCR beta VDJ profiling relied on genomic DNA as the template. TCRdb re-called the reads with MiXCR, one entry per CDR3 protein. The sample contains 250,000 to 300,000 distinct CDR3 sequences, approximately 60% of which appear only once. It was patients with CD8+CD57+ cell expansion by flow cytometry who were chosen for sequencing. Sequenced: sorted CD4+, CD8+, or CD8+CD57+ T cells (not recorded which) from PBMCs. The receptors shown here come from a human donor with aplastic anemia.

This clonotype was counted a single time. This rearrangement joins TRBV6-6 to TRBJ2-7, with 12 positions matching TRBD1. J gave up 4 bases and V 6 bases, and 7 bases lay outside the gene matches. Germline CDR1 is MNHNY and CDR2 is SVGAGI (reference sequence). This CDR3 spans 15 amino acids. CDR3 amino acids: CASRHRDRGQYEQYF. In DNA form, the CDR3 reads TGTGCCAGCAGGCACCGGGACAGGGGGCAGTACGAGCAGTACTTC.

This clonotype was observed many times. This chain uses TRBV7-3 with TRBJ2-1, with D uncertain. The CDR3 is 14 residues long. Germline CDR1 reads SGHTA; CDR2 reads FQGTGA. The ends were cut back, 1 base at V and 0 bases at J, with 4 bases in the middle. CDR3 nucleotide sequence: TGTGCCAGCAGCTTAAATCCCTCCTACAATGAGCAGTTCTTC. Translated, it gives CASSLNPSYNEQFF.

The chain has TRBV7-2 and TRBJ1-5, with 9 nucleotides matching TRBD1. The V gene end was trimmed by 5 bases and the J gene end by 5 bases; junction bases not matched to a gene: 4. The CDR3 is 14 residues long. The V gene's germline CDR1 is SGHTA and CDR2 FQGNSA. The CDR3 loop reads CASSRTGADQPQHF. CDR3 DNA sequence: TGTGCCAGCAGCCGGACAGGGGCGGATCAGCCCCAGCATTTT.

CDR3 protein: CATSSRAQTGELFF. The CDR3 DNA reads as TGTGCCACCAGCTCCCGGGCCCAAACCGGGGAGCTGTTTTTT. The gene calls are TRBV15 and TRBJ2-2, with D uncertain. Germline-derived CDR1 and CDR2 are LNHNV and YYDKDF (reference sequence). There are 14 residues in the CDR3. Trimming removed 5 bases from V and 5 bases from J, with 12 bases in between.

The chain carries TRBV29-1 and TRBJ2-7; possibly TRBD1 for D (5 bases). CDR3 size: 12 residues. In germline, CDR1 is SQVTM, CDR2 ANQGSEA. The V gene lost 6 bases and the J gene lost 6 bases, with 15 bases spanning the gap. The CDR3 nucleotides read TGCAGCGTCCCAAGGGGATCGGGCGAGCAGTACTTC. Translating gives CSVPRGSGEQYF.

This clonotype was seen ten or more times. This sequence joins TRBV4-1 and TRBJ1-1; no clear D. Trimming pared 0 bases from V and 0 bases from J, leaving 8 bases between. Germline lookup yields CDR1 MGHRA and CDR2 YSYEKL. This CDR3 region has 15 residues. CDR3 in amino acids: CASSQEYVLNTEAFF. In DNA, the CDR3 is TGCGCCAGCAGCCAAGAATACGTATTGAACACTGAAGCTTTCTTT.

CDR3 loop: CASTLEGHTEAFF. The CDR3 bases are TGTGCCAGCACCCTAGAAGGTCACACTGAAGCTTTCTTT. The chain joins TRBV2 to TRBJ1-1; no definite D call. The CDR3 length is 13 residues. Per germline, CDR1 SNHLY and CDR2 FYNNEI. The V end lost 7 bases, the J end lost 3 bases, and 12 bases lay between the germline ends.

J is TRBJ2-1 and V is TRBV5-4; 10 bases align to TRBD1. Looked up from germline, CDR1 is SGHNT and CDR2 is YYREEE (reference sequence). This CDR3 is 16 amino acids long. Trimming removed 3 bases from V and 6 bases from J; junction bases left unmatched: 9. CDR3 amino acids: CASSWGPTGGFNEQFF. Here the CDR3 DNA reads TGTGCCAGCAGCTGGGGACCGACAGGGGGCTTCAATGAGCAGTTCTTC.

The chain is built from TRBV20-1 and TRBJ2-7, with D possibly being TRBD2 (6 bases). Germline CDR1 and CDR2: DFQATT and SNEGSKA (reference sequence). The CDR3 spans 17 residues. Trimming cost V 6 bases and J 0 bases, with 24 bases left between them. CDR3 protein: CSAPAGRSGGRSYEQYF. The CDR3 region has the DNA TGCAGTGCCCCCGCGGGGAGGAGCGGAGGACGCTCCTACGAGCAGTACTTC.

The genes are TRBV15 and TRBJ2-5, with D maybe TRBD1 (6 bases). Trimming removed 1 base from V and 3 bases from J, with 12 bases in between. The CDR3 is 15 amino acids. Per the germline V gene, CDR1 is LNHNV and CDR2 is YYDKDF (reference sequence). The CDR3 reads CATSRAGDGEETQYF. The DNA for the CDR3 is TGTGCCACCAGCAGAGCAGGGGATGGGGAAGAGACCCAGTACTTC.

On this clonotype: At one of its ends the junction is not consistent with the germline gene, which may arise from a read error. The V gene is TRBV12-3 or TRBV12-4, the J gene TRBJ2-7; unclear D gene. This CDR3 region has 13 residues. The CDR3 reads CASSQGSTYEQYF. CDR3 sequence (DNA): TGCGCCAGCAGCCAAGGATCAACCTACGAGCAGTACTTC.

This clonotype was detected a few times. The chain has TRBV3-1 and TRBJ2-2; possibly TRBD1 or TRBD2 for D (5 bases each). With 4 bases removed from V and 3 bases from J, the gap between germline ends came to 24 bases. The CDR3 is made up of 19 amino acids. Germline V gene sequence: CDR1 LGHDT, CDR2 YNNKEL (reference sequence). CDR3 in DNA: TGTGCCAGCAGCCTCCGACTTCTTCGCCGGGACCAGCACACCGGGGAGCTGTTTTTT. Protein product: CASSLRLLRRDQHTGELFF.

This chain links TRBV12-3 or TRBV12-4 with TRBJ1-2, with TRBD1 as a possible D gene (5 bases). The V end lost 0 bases, the J end lost 2 bases, and 13 bases lay between the germline ends. This CDR3 is 16 amino acids long. This CDR3 reads CASSLAWGGSNYGYTF. CDR3 sequence (DNA): TGTGCCAGCAGTTTAGCGTGGGGGGGATCAAACTATGGCTACACCTTC.

This clonotype was seen a few times. The V call is TRBV20-1, the J call TRBJ2-5, with 9 bases lining up with TRBD2. After removal of 0 bases from V and 5 bases from J, the junction contained 10 bases not matched to a gene. Per the germline V gene, CDR1 is DFQATT and CDR2 is SNEGSKA (reference sequence). CDR3 length equals 16 residues. CDR3 in amino acids: CSARDFRGSGGETQYF. The CDR3 nucleotides are TGCAGTGCTAGAGATTTCCGCGGAAGCGGGGGGGAGACCCAGTACTTC.

This clonotype is a singleton in its sample. It is unclear where the CDR3 begins or ends on the DNA, so no DNA is shown, and the CDR3 is as TCRdb lists it. The chain is built from TRBV5-8 and TRBJ1-5. Including both end residues, the CDR3 is 15 amino acids long. The germline V gene encodes CDR1 SGHTS and CDR2 YDEGEE. CDR3 sequence: CASSFGVGSDQPPHF.

This clonotype was counted many times. The rearrangement links TRBV19 to TRBJ1-2; 9 bases line up with TRBD1. The CDR3 extends over 15 amino acids. Germline lookup yields CDR1 LNHDA and CDR2 SQIVND (reference sequence). V was pared by 2 bases and J by 10 bases, with 11 bases of the junction left unmatched. CDR3 region: CASSISGQGHLDYTF. The CDR3, as DNA: TGTGCCAGTAGTATATCCGGACAGGGGCACTTAGACTACACCTTC.

In DNA, the CDR3 is TGTGCCAGTAGGGAATCGACAGGGGCTCACTTCAATGAGCAGTTCTTC. Amino acid sequence: CASRESTGAHFNEQFF. J is TRBJ2-1 and V is TRBV19, with 8 bases matching TRBD1. This CDR3 region has 16 residues. CDR1 and CDR2 from the germline V gene are LNHDA and SQIVND (reference sequence). Unmatched junction bases numbered 13, after V lost 6 bases and J lost 6 bases.

This chain joins TRBV2 and TRBJ1-6; D is unresolved. The length of the CDR3 is 12 residues. V dropped 6 bases and J dropped 7 bases, with 7 bases sitting between them. Germline V lookup: CDR1 SNHLY, CDR2 FYNNEI. The CDR3: CASRGGNSPLHF. The DNA for the CDR3 is TGTGCCAGCAGGGGAGGAAATTCACCCCTCCACTTT.

This chain links TRBV7-6 with TRBJ2-7; D is uncertain. Germline lookup yields CDR1 SGHVS and CDR2 FNYEAQ. This CDR3 has 15 residues. Trimming shortened V by 1 base and J by 2 bases, and 12 bases separated the two germline ends. The DNA for the CDR3 is TGTGCCAGCAGCTTAGGGACGGGTCCCGCCTACGAGCAGTACTTC. Translating gives CASSLGTGPAYEQYF.

The chain couples TRBV7-8 to TRBJ2-7; 8 nucleotides line up with TRBD1. V shed 2 bases and J 5 bases; nucleotides not matched to a gene: 5. CDR1 and CDR2 (germline): SGHVS, FQNEAQ. The CDR3 consists of 14 residues. The CDR3 is CASSLLQGAHEQYF. CDR3 in DNA: TGTGCCAGCAGCTTACTCCAGGGGGCCCACGAGCAGTACTTC. Using reference TRBV7-8 and TRBJ2-7 for the parts outside the CDR3, the full variable domain is GAGVSQSPRYKVAKRGQDVALRCDPISGHVSLFWYQQALGQGPEFLTYFQNEAQLDKSGLPSDRFFAERPEGSVSTLKIQRTQQEDSAVYLCASSLLQGAHEQYFGPGTRLTVT.

There are many counts of this clonotype. The chain joins TRBV19 to TRBJ1-1, with 8 bases aligning to TRBD1. V was pared by 9 bases and J by 4 bases, with 7 bases of the junction left unmatched. Per the germline V gene, CDR1 is LNHDA and CDR2 is SQIVND (reference sequence). The CDR3 length is 13 residues. CDR3 amino acids: CASGQGWGTEAFF. CDR3 nucleotide sequence: TGTGCCAGCGGACAGGGCTGGGGCACTGAAGCTTTCTTT.

The chain combines TRBV2 with TRBJ2-7, with D unresolved. The ends were cut back, 1 base at V and 7 bases at J, with 11 bases in the middle. Germline V lookup: CDR1 SNHLY, CDR2 FYNNEI. The CDR3 contains 13 residues. The CDR3 nucleotides are TGTGCCAGCAGTGAAGGTTGGAGCCAGGAGCAGTACTTC. It specifies CASSEGWSQEQYF.

Points on this clonotype: The conserved phenylalanine or tryptophan is not found at the CDR3 terminus, so this likely reflects a read error. This CDR3 reads CACSLTVNSPLHL. In nucleotides, the CDR3 is TGTGCCTGCAGCTTAACCGTTAATTCACCCCTCCACCTT. The chain recombines TRBV7-8 with TRBJ1-6, with D uncertain. This CDR3 comprises 13 residues. Germline lookup yields CDR1 SGHVS and CDR2 FQNEAQ.